This T cell receptor (beta chain) was sequenced during a study of shared clonotypes between healthy human individuals. Whole-study context: The donors, two women and three men, were aged 18 to 49. Per donor, three plates held CD4 naive cells, three held CD4 memory, two held CD8 naive and one held CD8 memory.

Naive CD8 cells lacked CD45RO, underwent positive selection for CCR7 and left out terminally differentiated effector memory CD45RA+ cells. In the authors' workflow: ImmunoSEQ yielded junction-only sequences lacking quality scores, so filtering differed. Sequencing used immunoSEQ multiplex PCR; TCRdb keeps in-frame clones, though not all of them. That table gives V, J and clone size, and the DNA gave D and trimming. The sample lists some 800,000 clones, nearly 95% occurring once. The CDR3 has 14 amino acids. V trimming: 7 bases; J trimming: 7 bases; junction bases outside the gene matches: 6. Germline assignment: CDR1 SGHVS and CDR2 FNYEAQ.

The receptor was isolated from a man aged 30-40 years in good health. Source material: naive CD8+ T cells sorted from blood. V and J are TRBV7-6 and TRBJ2-2, with TRBD2 matching 10 bases. As DNA, the CDR3 is TGTGCCAGCATCCTAGCGGGAGAGATCGGGGAGCTGTTTTTT. Amino acids: CASILAGEIGELFF.